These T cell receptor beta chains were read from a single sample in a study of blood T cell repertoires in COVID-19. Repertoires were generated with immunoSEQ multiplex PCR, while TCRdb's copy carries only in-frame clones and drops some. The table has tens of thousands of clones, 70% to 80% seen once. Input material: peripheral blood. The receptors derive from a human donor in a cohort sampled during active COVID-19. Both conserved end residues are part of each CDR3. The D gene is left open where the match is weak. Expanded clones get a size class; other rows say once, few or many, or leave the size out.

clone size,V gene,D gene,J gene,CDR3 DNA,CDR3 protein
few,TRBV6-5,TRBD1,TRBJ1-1,TGTGCCAGCAGTTACTACGGGACAGGGGGCGGGACTGAAGCTTTCTTT,CASSYYGTGGGTEAFF
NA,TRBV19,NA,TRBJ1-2,TGTGCCAGTAGGACAGGCTCATATGGCTACACCTTC,CASRTGSYGYTF
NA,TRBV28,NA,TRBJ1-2,TGTGCCAGCAGTTTTCAGGGCCCCAACTATGGCTACACCTTC,CASSFQGPNYGYTF
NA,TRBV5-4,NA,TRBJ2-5,TGTGCCAGCAGCCAGCAGACAGCCCTCCAAGAGACCCAGTACTTC,CASSQQTALQETQYF
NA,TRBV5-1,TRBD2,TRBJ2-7,TGCGCCAGCAGCGTGGGGGAAACTAGCGGTACCTACGAGCAGTACTTC,CASSVGETSGTYEQYF
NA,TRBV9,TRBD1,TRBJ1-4,TGTGCCAGCAGCGTAGGTCGACAGGGTGGAGAAAAACTGTTTTTT,CASSVGRQGGEKLFF
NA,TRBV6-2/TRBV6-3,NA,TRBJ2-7,TGTGCCAGCAGTTACGGCAGAATCGCCTACGAGCAGTACTTC,CASSYGRIAYEQYF
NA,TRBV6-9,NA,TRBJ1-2,TGTGCCAGCACACAGGTGGAGGTATCAGTGACAGGCTATGGCTACACCTTC,CASTQVEVSVTGYGYTF
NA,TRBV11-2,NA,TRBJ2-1,TGTGCCAGCAGCTCTAGATACGGGACCGGAGGGAATGAGCAGTTCTTC,CASSSRYGTGGNEQFF
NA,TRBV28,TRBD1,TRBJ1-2,TGTGCCAGCAGTTTCCCCCACCGGGACAGAGTCTCTGGCTACACCTTC,CASSFPHRDRVSGYTF
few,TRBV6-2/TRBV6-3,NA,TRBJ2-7,TGTGCCAGCAGTTACTCGAGGGGGAGTGCCTACGAGCAGTACTTC,CASSYSRGSAYEQYF
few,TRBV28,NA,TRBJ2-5,TGTGCCAGCAACCCCCCAGGAGAGACCCAGTACTTC,CASNPPGETQYF
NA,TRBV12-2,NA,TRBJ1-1,TGTGCAAGTCGCCACGGGGGGATTGCTGAAGCTTTCTTT,CASRHGGIAEAFF
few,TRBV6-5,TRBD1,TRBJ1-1,TGTGCCAGCAGTTACGGACAGGGGGCTCAAACTGAAGCTTTCTTT,CASSYGQGAQTEAFF
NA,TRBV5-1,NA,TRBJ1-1,TGCGCCAGCAGCTATTGGGGGGGTCCTGACGCTTTCTTT,CASSYWGGPDAFF
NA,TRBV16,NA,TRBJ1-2,TGTGCCAGCAGCCAATCTCGGACAGACTATGGCTACACCTTC,CASSQSRTDYGYTF
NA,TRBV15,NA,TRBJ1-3,TGTGCCACCAGCAGACTTTACGATAGCTCTGGAAACACCATATATTTT,CATSRLYDSSGNTIYF
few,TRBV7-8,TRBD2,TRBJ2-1,TGTGCCAGCCGGACTAGCGGGCCCTCGCAGATCTACAATGAGCAGTTCTTC,CASRTSGPSQIYNEQFF
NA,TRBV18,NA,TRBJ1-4,TGTGCCAGCTCACCTGACGGGTATGGCGAAAAACTGTTTTTT,CASSPDGYGEKLFF
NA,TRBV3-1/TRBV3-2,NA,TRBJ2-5,TGTGCCAGCAGCCGACAGCAAGAGACCCAGTACTTC,CASSRQQETQYF
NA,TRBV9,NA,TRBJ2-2,TGTGCCAGCAGCCTCGGGACATACGATAGCGGGGAGCTGTTTTTT,CASSLGTYDSGELFF
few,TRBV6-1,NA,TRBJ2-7,TGTGCCAGCAGTGATAACAGCTACGAGCAGTACTTC,CASSDNSYEQYF
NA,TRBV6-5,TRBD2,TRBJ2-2,TGTGCCAGCAGTTACTGGACTAGAACTCACTCCGGGGAGCTGTTTTTT,CASSYWTRTHSGELFF
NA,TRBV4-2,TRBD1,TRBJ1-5,TGTGCCAGCAGCCAGGGTGACAGGGGGAAGGGTCAGCCCCAGCATTTT,CASSQGDRGKGQPQHF
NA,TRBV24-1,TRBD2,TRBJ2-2,TGTGCCACCAGTGATCCCCGCTGGGCGGGAGCGTCTACCGGGGAGCTGTTTTTT,CATSDPRWAGASTGELFF
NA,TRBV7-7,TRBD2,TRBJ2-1,TGTGCCAGCAGCTTATCGTCTAGCGGGACCGATGAGCAGTTCTTC,CASSLSSSGTDEQFF
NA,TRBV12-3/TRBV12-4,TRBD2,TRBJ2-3,TGTGCCAGCAGGGGACTAGGCACAGATACGCAGTATTTT,CASRGLGTDTQYF
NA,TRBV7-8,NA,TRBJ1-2,TGTGCCAGCATGAAAGACGGGGGGTACTATGGCTACACCTTC,CASMKDGGYYGYTF
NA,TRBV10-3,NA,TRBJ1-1,TGTGCCATCAGTGAACCTGGGGCTAGGACTGAAGCTTTCTTT,CAISEPGARTEAFF
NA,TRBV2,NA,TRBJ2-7,TGTGCCAGCACCGCATTAGCGGCCCTGGGGGACGAGCAGTACTTC,CASTALAALGDEQYF
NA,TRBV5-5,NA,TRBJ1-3,TGTGCCAGCAGCTTGCCAGGGTCTGGAAACACCATATATTTT,CASSLPGSGNTIYF
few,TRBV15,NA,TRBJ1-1,TGTGCCACCAGCAGGGGATCAGGACAGAACACTGAAGCTTTCTTT,CATSRGSGQNTEAFF
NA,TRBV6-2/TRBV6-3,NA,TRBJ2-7,TGTGCCAGCAGTTATAGCGCAGGCTTCTCCTACGAGCAGTACTTC,CASSYSAGFSYEQYF
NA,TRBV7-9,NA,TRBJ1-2,TGTGCCAGCGGGAGTTCTCTTGGCTACACCTTC,CASGSSLGYTF
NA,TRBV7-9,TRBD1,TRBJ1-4,TGTGCCAGCAGCTGGGGGGACAGCCTTAATGAAAAACTGTTTTTT,CASSWGDSLNEKLFF
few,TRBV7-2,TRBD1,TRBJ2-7,TGTGCCAGCAGCTACACGGACAGGGGAGAGCAGTACTTC,CASSYTDRGEQYF
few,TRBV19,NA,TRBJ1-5,TGTGCCAGCACCGACAGAGTTAGCAATCAGCCCCAGCATTTT,CASTDRVSNQPQHF
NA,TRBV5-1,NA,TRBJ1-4,TGCGCCAGCAGCTTGGGGGGCGCAGATGAAAAACTGTTTTTT,CASSLGGADEKLFF
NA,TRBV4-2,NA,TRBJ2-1,TGTGCCAGCAGCCAAGATCGAGGGTCCTACAATGAGCAGTTCTTC,CASSQDRGSYNEQFF